What follows is one TCR beta chain and its context. Its target is unknown. CDR3 length: 14 amino acids. Trimming pared 0 bases from V and 4 bases from J, leaving 9 bases between. Germline CDR1 and CDR2: LNHNV and YYDKDF (reference sequence). The sample comes from a study of cytomegalovirus exposure and HLA in healthy donors. Study findings and constraints: Highly shared sequence variants in one cluster were likely a sequencing artifact. As a later analysis showed, a missense DCLRE1C variant was linked to trimming of TCR beta V- and J-genes. In a later analysis, DRB1 alleles had the most associated TCRs; HLA-C alleles the fewest.

Use of 60 Vbeta and 13 Jbeta primers characterized the PCR. Repertoires were generated with immunoSEQ multiplex PCR, while TCRdb's copy carries only in-frame clones and drops some. The sample shows approximately 180,000 clones, approximately 78% of them seen only once. The sequence derives from a human donor in good health. The chain couples TRBV15 to TRBJ2-5, with a weak D call TRBD1 (5 bases). Source material: PBMCs. The CDR3 sequence: CATSRDGQGETQYF. CDR3 nucleotide sequence: TGTGCCACCAGCAGAGATGGGCAGGGAGAGACCCAGTACTTC.